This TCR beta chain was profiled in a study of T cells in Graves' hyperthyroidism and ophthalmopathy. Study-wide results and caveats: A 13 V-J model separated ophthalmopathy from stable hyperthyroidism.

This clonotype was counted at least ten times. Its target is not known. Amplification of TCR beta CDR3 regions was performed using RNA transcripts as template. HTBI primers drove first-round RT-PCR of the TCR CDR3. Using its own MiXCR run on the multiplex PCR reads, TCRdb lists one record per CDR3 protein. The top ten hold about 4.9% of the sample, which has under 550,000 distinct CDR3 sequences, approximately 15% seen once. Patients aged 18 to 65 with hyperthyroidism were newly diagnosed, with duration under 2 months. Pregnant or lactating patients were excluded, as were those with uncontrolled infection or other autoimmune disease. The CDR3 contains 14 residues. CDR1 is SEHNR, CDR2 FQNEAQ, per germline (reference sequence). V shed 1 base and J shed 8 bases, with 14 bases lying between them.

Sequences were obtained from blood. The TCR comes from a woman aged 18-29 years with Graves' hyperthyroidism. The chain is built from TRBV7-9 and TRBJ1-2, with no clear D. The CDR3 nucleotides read TGTGCCAGCAGCTTAGGAGTCTCCCGCTTGGGCTACACCTTC. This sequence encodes CASSLGVSRLGYTF.